This T cell receptor beta chain was identified in a study of T cells after posttransplantation cyclophosphamide (dated by TCRdb to between 2015 and 2016). Broadly, across the study: Using TRB sequencing, the study followed how the T cell repertoire reconstituted after myeloablative bone marrow transplantation in which posttransplantation cyclophosphamide served as GVHD prophylaxis. Because TRA and TRB clonality were tightly correlated in 8 or 9 samples, subsequent TCR analyses were focused on TRB only. Blood from all 35 or so PTCy patients with 1-year posttransplant specimens was subjected to TRB sequencing. Antigen receptor sequencing was done on samples from some 34 PTCy-treated patients and from approximately 15 related bone marrow donors of those patients. TRB sequencing was also done on up to roughly 3 additional blood samples from 2 to 5.2 years after transplant in 3 patients, and on pretransplant blood from several patients. Public TRB sequences were checked against a database of over 3,500 sequences associated with responses to pathogens, tumor antigens, self-antigens and alloantigens. General study outcomes and caveats: The TRB repertoires of T cells infiltrating skin or GI tract showed only limited overlap with the TRB repertoires of T cells in blood. At 1-2 months, donor-recipient similarity was low but rose over the first year, and the later blood repertoires were often dominated by donor CD8+ memory clones. Across 35 to 55 patients, TRB clonality was highly associated with recipient CMV seropositivity and CMV reactivation, and diversity in PTCy patients was similar to diversity in CNI/methotrexate controls.

TRB sequencing used genomic DNA with the immunoSEQ assay at survey resolution or the hsTCRB kit. The source study handled its data this way. Initial read processing used immunoSEQ software, and repertoire analyses used the LymphoSeq R package. For each TRB dataset, clonality was calculated as 1 minus normalized Shannon entropy, and the Gini coefficient was computed as well. Phenotypes of unsorted samples were inferred by mapping TRB sequences from sorted subsets of the recipient or donor onto the same recipient's unsorted samples. TCRdb's version of the immuneACCESS table is confined to in-frame rearrangements and falls short of the full clone set. An unresolved V gene accounts for under half of the shortfall where checked; the remainder is of unknown origin. V and J calls and clone size are copied from that table; D and trimming were computed from the DNA. This sample lists fewer than 40,000 clones; around 90% were detected once. Of the sample, just under 15% is held by the ten largest clones.

CDR1 and CDR2 are drawn from the germline V gene: SNHLY, FYNNEI. There are 15 amino acids in the CDR3, from cysteine to phenylalanine inclusive. Only the CDR3 DNA is retained, 45 bases long and in frame from the first base. Here V drops 9 bases and J drops 1 base, and the junction holds 10 bases not matched to any gene. Worth noting for this clone: Its cognate antigen has yet to be identified. The input lacks base qualities; no much larger clone sits a single base away.

The PTCy-treated patients were drawn from a prospective, multi-institutional clinical trial. Peripheral blood and bone marrow mononuclear cells were isolated by Ficoll-Hypaque density centrifugation and were cryopreserved. Here the chain combines TRBV2 and TRBJ2-3; TRBD2 agrees with 7 junctional bases. This sequence was found in a woman aged 40-49 years with a blood cancer, CMV-positive, and with a related stem cell donor. The sequenced sample consisted of PBMCs. The nucleotide sequence reads as follows: TGTGCCAGGACGGGGGGTCCCCCGGGCACAGATACGCAGTATTTT. This translates into CARTGGPPGTDTQYF. The CDR3, completed at both ends by the reference TRBV2 and TRBJ2-3 genes, gives the full variable domain EPEVTQTPSHQVTQMGQEVILRCVPISNHLYFYWYRQILGQKVEFLVSFYNNEISEKSEIFDDQFSVERPDGSNFTLKIRSTKLEDSAMYFCARTGGPPGTDTQYFGPGTRLTVL.